This T cell receptor (beta chain) was observed in a study of identical twins. Regarding the study as a whole: Insertions were fewer in abundant cord blood beta clonotypes, whereas memory repertoires showed none of this pattern.

TCRdb reanalysed the 5' RACE reads using MiXCR and keeps one entry per CDR3 protein. The repertoire holds around 530,000 distinct CDR3 sequences, with approximately 16% as singletons. On this clonotype: Its antigen remains unidentified.

Germline V gene lookup returns CDR1 KGHDR and CDR2 SFDVKD. The CDR3 covers 14 residues. The V gene lost 9 bases and the J gene lost 0 bases, with 11 bases spanning the gap. The sample was also reused in another study, on yellow fever vaccine responses in identical twins.

This TCR was sampled from a woman aged 18-35 years in good health. The chain recombines TRBV24-1 with TRBJ2-1, with TRBD2 as a possible D gene (6 bases). The sequenced material came from CD4+ T cells sorted from blood. The CDR3 coding sequence is TGTGCCACCGCGACCGGGAGCTCCTACAATGAGCAGTTCTTC. The encoded protein is CATATGSSYNEQFF.